This TCR beta chain was profiled in a study of molecular identifiers for immune sequencing clone quantification. V lost 0 bases, J lost 3 bases, and 10 bases lay in between. The CDR3 has 15 amino acids. Germline assignment: CDR1 SGDLS and CDR2 YYNGEE. TCRdb processed the PCR reads anew with MiXCR; each CDR3 protein has one entry. The table includes tens of thousands of distinct CDR3 sequences, roughly a third detected once. Sorted inputs of about 19,000 to 1,100,000 cells, with 10%, 30% or 50% RNA, yielded naive CD8 libraries. Sorting recovered naive CD8 T cells on a CD8+CD4-CCR7+CD45RA+ profile. Sequenced sample: naive CD8+ T cells from blood, with Jurkat cell RNA spiked in. Subset indicated: FACS-sorted CD8+CD4-CCR7+CD45RA+ naive T cells. This chain connects TRBV9 to TRBJ1-5; perhaps TRBD1 as D (5 bases). This receptor was obtained from a human donor in good health. Some libraries in this study had Jurkat cell RNA spiked in. Written as DNA, the CDR3 is TGTGCCAGCAGCGTAGAAGGGGCCACCAATCAGCCCCAGCATTTT. Encoded protein: CASSVEGATNQPQHF.